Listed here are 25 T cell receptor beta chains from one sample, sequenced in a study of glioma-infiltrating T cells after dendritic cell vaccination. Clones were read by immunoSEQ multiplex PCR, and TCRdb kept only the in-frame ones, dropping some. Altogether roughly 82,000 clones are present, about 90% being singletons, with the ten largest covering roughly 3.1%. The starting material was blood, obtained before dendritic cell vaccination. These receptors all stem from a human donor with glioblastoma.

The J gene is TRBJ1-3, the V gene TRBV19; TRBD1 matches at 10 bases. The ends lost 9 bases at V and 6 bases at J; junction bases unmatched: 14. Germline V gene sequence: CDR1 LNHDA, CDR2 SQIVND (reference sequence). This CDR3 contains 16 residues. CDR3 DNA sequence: TGTGCCAGCAAGTCCCTCGGGGACAGGGGCGAAAACACCATATATTTT. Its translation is CASKSLGDRGENTIYF.

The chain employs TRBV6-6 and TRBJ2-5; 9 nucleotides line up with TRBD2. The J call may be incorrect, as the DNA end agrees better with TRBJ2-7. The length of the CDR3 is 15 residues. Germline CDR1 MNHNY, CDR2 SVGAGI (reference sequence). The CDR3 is CASSSAGGLYYEQYF. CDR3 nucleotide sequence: TGTGCCAGCAGTTCTGCGGGGGGGCTATACTACGAGCAGTACTTC.

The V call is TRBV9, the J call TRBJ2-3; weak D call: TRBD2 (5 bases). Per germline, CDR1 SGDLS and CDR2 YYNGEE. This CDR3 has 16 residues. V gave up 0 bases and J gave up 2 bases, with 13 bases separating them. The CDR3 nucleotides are TGTGCCAGCAGCGTAGGGAACGGGGAAGTCACAGATACGCAGTATTTT. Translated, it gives CASSVGNGEVTDTQYF. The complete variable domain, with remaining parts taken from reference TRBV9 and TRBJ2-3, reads DSGVTQTPKHLITATGQRVTLRCSPRSGDLSVYWYQQSLDQGLQFLIQYYNGEERAKGNILERFSAQQFPDLHSELNLSSLELGDSALYFCASSVGNGEVTDTQYFGPGTRLTVL.

This CDR3 is CASSLNRDTEAFF. As DNA, the CDR3 is TGTGCCAGCAGCCTAAACCGGGACACTGAAGCTTTCTTT. The chain employs TRBV11-3 and TRBJ1-1; D uncertain. Germline V gives CDR1 SGHNT, CDR2 YENEEA. With 5 bases removed from V and 3 bases from J, the gap between germline ends came to 10 bases. The CDR3 covers 13 residues.

The CDR3 here is CASGPRGNTIYF. The DNA of the CDR3 is TGTGCCAGCGGGCCCCGCGGAAACACCATATATTTT. The chain uses TRBV9 and TRBJ1-3, with D unclear. This CDR3 contains 12 residues. V gave up 7 bases and J gave up 4 bases, with 9 bases separating them. CDR1 SGDLS and CDR2 YYNGEE come from the germline V gene.

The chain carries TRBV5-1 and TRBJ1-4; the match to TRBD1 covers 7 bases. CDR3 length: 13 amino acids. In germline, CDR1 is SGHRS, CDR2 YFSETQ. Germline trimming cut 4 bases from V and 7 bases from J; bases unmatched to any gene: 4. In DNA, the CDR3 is TGCGCCAGCAGCATAGACAGGGTTGAAAAACTGTTTTTT. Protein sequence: CASSIDRVEKLFF.

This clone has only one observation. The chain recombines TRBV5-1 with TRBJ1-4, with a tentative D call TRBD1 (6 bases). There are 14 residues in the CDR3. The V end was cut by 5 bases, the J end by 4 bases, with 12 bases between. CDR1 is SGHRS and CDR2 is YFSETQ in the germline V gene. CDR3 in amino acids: CASRKGQNNEKLFF. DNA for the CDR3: TGCGCCAGCAGGAAAGGACAGAATAATGAAAAACTGTTTTTT.

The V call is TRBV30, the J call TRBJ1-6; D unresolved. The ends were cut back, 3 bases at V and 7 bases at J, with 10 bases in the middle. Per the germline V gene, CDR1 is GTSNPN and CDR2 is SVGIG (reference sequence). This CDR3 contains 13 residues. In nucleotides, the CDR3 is TGTGCCTGGAGGAGGGCCTGGAATTCACCCCTCCACTTT. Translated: CAWRRAWNSPLHF.

The CDR3 is CASSLTRNHEQFF. Here the CDR3 DNA reads TGCGCCAGCAGCTTGACTAGAAACCATGAGCAGTTCTTC. The V and J genes are TRBV5-1 and TRBJ2-1; D is perhaps TRBD2 (5 bases). Germline values: CDR1 SGHRS, CDR2 YFSETQ. Deletions cut 1 base from V and 8 bases from J, with 10 bases between. The CDR3 totals 13 residues. The complete variable domain, with remaining parts taken from reference TRBV5-1 and TRBJ2-1, reads KAGVTQTPRYLIKTRGQQVTLSCSPISGHRSVSWYQQTPGQGLQFLFEYFSETQRNKGNFPGRFSGRQFSNSRSEMNVSTLELGDSALYLCASSLTRNHEQFFGPGTRLTVL.

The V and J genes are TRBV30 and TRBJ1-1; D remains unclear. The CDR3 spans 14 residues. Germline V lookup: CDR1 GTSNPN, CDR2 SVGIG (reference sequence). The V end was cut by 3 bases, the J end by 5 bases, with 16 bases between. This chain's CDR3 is CAWSRTRGRTEAFF. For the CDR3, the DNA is TGTGCCTGGAGCCGAACCCGAGGGAGGACTGAAGCTTTCTTT.

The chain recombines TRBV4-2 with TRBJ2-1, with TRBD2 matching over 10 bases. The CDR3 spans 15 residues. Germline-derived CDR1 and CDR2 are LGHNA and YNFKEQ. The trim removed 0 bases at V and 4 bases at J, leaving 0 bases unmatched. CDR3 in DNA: TGTGCCAGCAGCCAAGAAGCGGGAGGGTACAATGAGCAGTTCTTC. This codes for CASSQEAGGYNEQFF.

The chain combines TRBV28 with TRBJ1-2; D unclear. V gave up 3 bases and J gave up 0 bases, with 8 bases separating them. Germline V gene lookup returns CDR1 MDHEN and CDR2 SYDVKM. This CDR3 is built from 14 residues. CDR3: CASSLGAANYGYTF. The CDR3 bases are TGTGCCAGCAGTTTGGGCGCCGCTAACTATGGCTACACCTTC.

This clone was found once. Written as DNA, the CDR3 is TGTGCCAGTAGTATGTACAGTAATGAAAAACTGTTTTTT. Protein product: CASSMYSNEKLFF. This chain joins TRBV19 and TRBJ1-4; D is undetermined. Germline V gene sequence: CDR1 LNHDA, CDR2 SQIVND (reference sequence). Trimming left V 3 bases short and J 4 bases short, with 6 bases between. The CDR3 is made up of 13 amino acids.

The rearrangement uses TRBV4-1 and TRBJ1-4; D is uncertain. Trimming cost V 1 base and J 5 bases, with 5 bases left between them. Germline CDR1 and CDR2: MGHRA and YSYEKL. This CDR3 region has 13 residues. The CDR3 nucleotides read TGCGCCAGCAGCCAAGGGCCCAATGAAAAACTGTTTTTT. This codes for CASSQGPNEKLFF.

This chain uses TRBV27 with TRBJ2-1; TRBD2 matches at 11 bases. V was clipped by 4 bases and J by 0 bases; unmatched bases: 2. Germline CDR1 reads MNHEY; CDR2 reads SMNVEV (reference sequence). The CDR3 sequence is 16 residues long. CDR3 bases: TGTGCCAGCAGTTCTAGCGGGGGGTTCTCCTACAATGAGCAGTTCTTC. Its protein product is CASSSSGGFSYNEQFF.

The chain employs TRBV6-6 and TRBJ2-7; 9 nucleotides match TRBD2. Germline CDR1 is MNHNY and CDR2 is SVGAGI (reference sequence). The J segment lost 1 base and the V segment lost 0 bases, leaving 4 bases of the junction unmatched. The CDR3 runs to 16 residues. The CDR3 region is CASSYSMTSGSYEQYF. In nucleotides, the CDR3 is TGTGCCAGCAGTTACTCGATGACTAGCGGTTCCTACGAGCAGTACTTC.

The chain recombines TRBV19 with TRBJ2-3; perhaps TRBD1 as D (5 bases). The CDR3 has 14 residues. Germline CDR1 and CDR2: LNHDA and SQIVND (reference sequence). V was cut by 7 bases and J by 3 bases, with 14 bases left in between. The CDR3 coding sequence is TGTGCCAGTACAGCAGGGCTGTTGACAGATACGCAGTATTTT. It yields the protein CASTAGLLTDTQYF.

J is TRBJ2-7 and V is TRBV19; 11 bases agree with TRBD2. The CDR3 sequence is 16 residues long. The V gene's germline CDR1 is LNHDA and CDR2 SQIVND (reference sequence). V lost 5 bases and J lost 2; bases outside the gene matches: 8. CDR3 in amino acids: CASSSRLAGPTYEQYF. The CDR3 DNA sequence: TGTGCCAGTAGTTCGCGACTAGCGGGACCTACCTACGAGCAGTACTTC.

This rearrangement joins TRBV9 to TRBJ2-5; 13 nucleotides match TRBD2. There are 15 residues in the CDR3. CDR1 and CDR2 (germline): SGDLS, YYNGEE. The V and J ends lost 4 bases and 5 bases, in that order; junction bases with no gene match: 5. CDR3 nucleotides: TGTGCCAGCAGCATCGGGACTAGCGGGATGGAGACCCAGTACTTC. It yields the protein CASSIGTSGMETQYF.

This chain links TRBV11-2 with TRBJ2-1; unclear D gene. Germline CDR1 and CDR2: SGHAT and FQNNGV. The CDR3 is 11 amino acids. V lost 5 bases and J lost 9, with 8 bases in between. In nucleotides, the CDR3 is TGTGCCAGCAGCCAAACTACTGAGCAGTTCTTC. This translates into CASSQTTEQFF.

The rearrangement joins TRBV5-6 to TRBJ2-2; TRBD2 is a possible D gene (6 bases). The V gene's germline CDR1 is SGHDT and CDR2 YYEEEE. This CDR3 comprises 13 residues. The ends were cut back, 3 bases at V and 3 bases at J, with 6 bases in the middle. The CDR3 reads CASSWGDTGELFF. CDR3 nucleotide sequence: TGTGCCAGCAGCTGGGGGGACACCGGGGAGCTGTTTTTT.

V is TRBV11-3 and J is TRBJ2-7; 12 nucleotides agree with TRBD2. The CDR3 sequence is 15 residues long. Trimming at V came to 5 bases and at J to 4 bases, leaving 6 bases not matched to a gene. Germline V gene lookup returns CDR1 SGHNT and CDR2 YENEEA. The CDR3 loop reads CASSPLTSGSYEQYF. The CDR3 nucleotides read TGTGCCAGCAGCCCCCTGACTAGCGGGAGTTACGAGCAGTACTTC.

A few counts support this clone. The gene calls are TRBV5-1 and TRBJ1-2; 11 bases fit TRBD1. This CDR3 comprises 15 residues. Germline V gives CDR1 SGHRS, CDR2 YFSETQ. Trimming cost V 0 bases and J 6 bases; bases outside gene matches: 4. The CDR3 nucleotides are TGCGCCAGCAGCTTGGCGGGACAGGGGGACAATGGCTACACCTTC. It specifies CASSLAGQGDNGYTF.

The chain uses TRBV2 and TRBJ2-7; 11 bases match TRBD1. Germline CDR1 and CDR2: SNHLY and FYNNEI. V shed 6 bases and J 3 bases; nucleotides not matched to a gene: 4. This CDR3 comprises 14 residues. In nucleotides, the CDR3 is TGTGCCAGCAGGGTAGGGACAGGGGGCTACGAGCAGTACTTC. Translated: CASRVGTGGYEQYF.

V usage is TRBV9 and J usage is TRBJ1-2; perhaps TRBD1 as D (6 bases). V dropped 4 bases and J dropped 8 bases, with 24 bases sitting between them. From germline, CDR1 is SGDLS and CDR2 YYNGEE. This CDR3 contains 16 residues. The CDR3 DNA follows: TGTGCCAGCAGCCTGAGACCCTTGGGGGCGGTTGGAGGCTACACCTTC. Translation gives CASSLRPLGAVGGYTF.